This T cell receptor beta chain originates from a study of cytomegalovirus exposure and HLA in healthy donors. Study-wide results and limits: In a later analysis, TCR beta V- and J-gene trimming was associated with a missense DCLRE1C variant. An analysis that was carried out later associated 16,000 or so TCR beta sequences with HLA alleles at 0.05 false discovery rate.

This PCR relied on a set of 60 Vbeta primers and 13 Jbeta primers. The repertoire was sequenced with immunoSEQ multiplex PCR; TCRdb's copy has only in-frame clones and lacks some. The sample holds about 100,000 clones, around 79% seen once. Losses at the gene ends were 4 bases for V and 0 bases for J; bases not matched to a gene: 10. Looked up from germline, CDR1 is SGHRS and CDR2 is YFSETQ. The CDR3 sequence is 16 residues long. Regarding this clone: Its antigen remains unidentified.

The chain joins TRBV5-1 to TRBJ2-7; 7 positions agree with TRBD2. The receptor comes from a female donor in good health and CMV-seropositive. Sequencing was done on a sample of PBMCs. The CDR3 reads CASSPLGLADSYEQYF. The DNA for the CDR3 is TGCGCCAGCAGCCCCCTGGGGCTAGCGGACTCCTACGAGCAGTACTTC.